A single T cell receptor beta chain is shown here with its context. Its antigen is still unknown. These data come from a study of T cell responses to AZD1222 COVID-19 vaccine. Study conclusions and caveats: The study found Spike-specific TCR breadth and depth rose after two AZD1222 doses. As reported, nearly half of all spike-specific TCRs target variant regions that are unmutated.

The V gene's germline CDR1 is SGHTA and CDR2 FQGNSA. The CDR3 contains 13 residues. Trimming took off 2 bases at V and 9 bases at J, with 8 bases between the two ends. Libraries were prepared by immunoSEQ multiplex PCR; TCRdb keeps only in-frame clonotypes and omits some of them. Of some 14,000 clones in the sample, 70% to 85% are singletons; the top ten hold 39%. Here the sequenced sample was peripheral blood, taken 28 days after the second AZD1222 dose. This clonotype originated in an adult who received the AZD1222 COVID-19 vaccine. The chain recombines TRBV7-2 with TRBJ1-6, with D perhaps TRBD1 (6 bases). CDR3 nucleotides: TGTGCCAGCAGCTTACAGGGGACTTCACCCCTCCACTTT. The encoded protein is CASSLQGTSPLHF.